What follows are 32 T cell receptor beta chains derived from one specimen sequenced in a study of cytomegalovirus exposure and HLA in healthy donors. It was with 60 Vbeta and 13 Jbeta primers that the PCR ran. Repertoires were generated with immunoSEQ multiplex PCR, while TCRdb's copy carries only in-frame clones and drops some. The profile shows around 150,000 clones, approximately 80% of them singletons. The sample was PBMCs. Source of these receptors: a man aged 30-40 years in good health and CMV-seropositive.

The chain is built from TRBV28 and TRBJ2-7, with D tentatively TRBD2 (5 bases). The germline V gene has CDR1 MDHEN and CDR2 SYDVKM. The V end lost 5 bases, the J end lost 0 bases, and 11 bases lay between the germline ends. This CDR3 is 14 amino acids long. The CDR3: CASSPGGPSYEQYF. CDR3 bases: TGTGCCAGCAGTCCGGGCGGGCCCTCCTACGAGCAGTACTTC.

Points on this clone: At one end the junction does not follow the germline gene, possibly because of a read error. The rearrangement joins TRBV7-9 to TRBJ1-1, with D perhaps matching TRBD1 (5 bases). This CDR3 is built from 13 residues. Germline V gives CDR1 SEHNR, CDR2 FQNEAQ (reference sequence). CDR3 amino acids: CSSSLGGDTEAFF. DNA of the CDR3: TGTTCCAGCAGCTTGGGGGGGGACACTGAAGCTTTCTTT.

This sequence joins TRBV19 and TRBJ2-7, with D maybe TRBD2 (6 bases). CDR1 is LNHDA, CDR2 SQIVND, per germline (reference sequence). Trimming took off 4 bases at V and 1 base at J, with 11 bases between the two ends. This CDR3 has 14 residues. In nucleotides, the CDR3 is TGTGCCAGTAGTAGTAGCGGCAAATCCTACGAGCAGTACTTC. Translating it yields CASSSSGKSYEQYF.

The chain has TRBV28 and TRBJ2-7, with 9 bases identical to TRBD1. CDR1 and CDR2 (germline): MDHEN, SYDVKM. This CDR3 has 17 residues. V lost 6 bases to trimming and J lost 4 bases; unmatched junction nucleotides: 16. CDR3 nucleotides: TGTGCCAGCAGCAGCCCCCGCGGGGGACAGGGTCGGTACGAGCAGTACTTC. Translating it yields CASSSPRGGQGRYEQYF. Drawing the rest from reference TRBV28 and TRBJ2-7, the complete variable domain is DVKVTQSSRYLVKRTGEKVFLECVQDMDHENMFWYRQDPGLGLRLIYFSYDVKMKEKGDIPEGYSVSREKKERFSLILESASTNQTSMYLCASSSPRGGQGRYEQYFGPGTRLTVT.

The genes are TRBV7-2 and TRBJ2-3, with a tentative D call TRBD2 (6 bases). CDR1 SGHTA and CDR2 FQGNSA come from the germline V gene. Trimming removed 4 bases from V and 0 bases from J, with 11 bases in between. The CDR3 consists of 15 residues. The CDR3 bases are TGTGCCAGCAGCTCTCAGAGCGGGAGCACAGATACGCAGTATTTT. Translated: CASSSQSGSTDTQYF.

This clone occurred a few times. The gene calls are TRBV5-6 and TRBJ2-7; tentative D call: TRBD1 (6 bases). The germline CDR1 and CDR2 sequences are SGHDT and YYEEEE. The CDR3 is 13 residues long. V shed 4 bases and J shed 3 bases, with 11 bases lying between them. In DNA, the CDR3 is TGTGCCAGCAGCAATCCACAGGGCTACGAGCAGTACTTC. This codes for CASSNPQGYEQYF.

The chain links TRBV5-1 to TRBJ2-5; D gene uncertain. Germline CDR1 and CDR2: SGHRS and YFSETQ. CDR3 length equals 17 residues. The V gene lost 0 bases and the J gene lost 1 base, with 16 bases spanning the gap. This CDR3 is CASSLGAITPGQETQYF. Here the CDR3 DNA reads TGCGCCAGCAGCTTGGGAGCGATAACCCCGGGCCAAGAGACCCAGTACTTC. The entire variable domain, with the rest obtained from reference TRBV5-1 and TRBJ2-5, is as follows: KAGVTQTPRYLIKTRGQQVTLSCSPISGHRSVSWYQQTPGQGLQFLFEYFSETQRNKGNFPGRFSGRQFSNSRSEMNVSTLELGDSALYLCASSLGAITPGQETQYFGPGTRLLVL.

The V gene is TRBV30, the J gene TRBJ2-1; the match to TRBD1 covers 12 bases. Germline V gene lookup returns CDR1 GTSNPN and CDR2 SVGIG (reference sequence). The CDR3 spans 15 residues. J lost 2 bases, V lost 4 bases, and 3 bases had no gene match. The CDR3 region has the DNA TGTGCCTGGACGGGACAGGGGGCTACCTACAATGAGCAGTTCTTC. This sequence encodes CAWTGQGATYNEQFF.

The chain couples TRBV18 to TRBJ2-1; TRBD2 aligns across 13 bases. The length of the CDR3 is 16 residues. Germline trimming cut 5 bases from V and 6 bases from J; bases unmatched to any gene: 7. Germline V gene sequence: CDR1 KGHSH, CDR2 LQKENI. The CDR3 loop is CASSKPGLAGPNEQFF. DNA of the CDR3: TGTGCCAGCTCAAAACCGGGACTAGCGGGACCCAATGAGCAGTTCTTC.

This chain joins TRBV29-1 and TRBJ2-5; maybe TRBD2 (6 bases). This CDR3 region has 13 residues. V was pared by 3 bases and J by 5 bases, with 13 bases between. CDR1 is SQVTM, CDR2 ANQGSEA, per germline. The chain's CDR3 is CSVEQGGRETQYF. The CDR3 bases are TGCAGCGTTGAGCAGGGTGGGAGGGAGACCCAGTACTTC.

V and J are TRBV19 and TRBJ1-1; D is possibly TRBD1 (5 bases). Germline V lookup: CDR1 LNHDA, CDR2 SQIVND (reference sequence). Trimming took 9 bases from V and 6 from J, leaving 17 bases between them. The CDR3 is made up of 13 amino acids. CDR3 sequence: CASSPQVQAEAFF. The CDR3 bases are TGTGCCAGCAGTCCACAGGTACAGGCTGAAGCTTTCTTT.

The chain couples TRBV6-4 to TRBJ2-7, with a tentative D call TRBD2 (6 bases). Germline V gene sequence: CDR1 MRHNA, CDR2 SNTAGT. Trimming removed 2 bases at V and 1 base at J, with 15 bases between. The CDR3 has 16 amino acids. CDR3 in amino acids: CASSDGAGSISYEQYF. The CDR3 DNA sequence: TGTGCCAGCAGTGACGGGGCGGGATCCATTTCCTACGAGCAGTACTTC.

The V and J genes are TRBV5-4 and TRBJ1-3; D uncertain. CDR1 SGHNT and CDR2 YYREEE come from the germline V gene (reference sequence). V was trimmed by 4 bases and J by 0 bases, leaving 11 bases between them. The CDR3 runs 15 residues. The CDR3 DNA follows: TGTGCCAGCAGCCGTGGCTTCGACTCTGGAAACACCATATATTTT. Encoded protein: CASSRGFDSGNTIYF. The whole variable domain, filled in from reference TRBV5-4 and TRBJ1-3, reads ETGVTQSPTHLIKTRGQQVTLRCSSQSGHNTVSWYQQALGQGPQFIFQYYREEENGRGNFPPRFSGLQFPNYSSELNVNALELDDSALYLCASSRGFDSGNTIYFGEGSWLTVV.

This clone appeared a few times. A junction end diverges from the germline sequence, so it may reflect a read error. The V and J genes are TRBV29-1 and TRBJ1-2, with 9 positions matching TRBD1. The CDR3 length is 12 residues. The germline V gene encodes CDR1 SQVTM and CDR2 ANQGSEA. CDR3 sequence reads: CSDAGQGYGYSF. The CDR3 DNA is TGCAGCGACGCGGGACAGGGCTATGGCTACTCCTTC.

For the CDR3, the DNA is TGTGCCAGCAGCCTCGCGGTGGGAAACACCATATATTTT. Its translation is CASSLAVGNTIYF. The V and J genes are TRBV7-9 and TRBJ1-3, with no clear D. V dropped 5 bases and J dropped 4 bases, with 9 bases sitting between them. Germline loops: CDR1 SEHNR, CDR2 FQNEAQ (reference sequence). The length of the CDR3 is 13 residues. The entire variable domain, with the rest obtained from reference TRBV7-9 and TRBJ1-3, is as follows: DTGVSQNPRHKITKRGQNVTFRCDPISEHNRLYWYRQTLGQGPEFLTYFQNEAQLEKSRLLSDRFSAERPKGSFSTLEIQRTEQGDSAMYLCASSLAVGNTIYFGEGSWLTVV.

The CDR3 loop is CASSPTRAGFPSWGRYEQYF. The CDR3 coding sequence is TGTGCCAGCTCACCCACACGGGCGGGATTCCCTTCGTGGGGTCGATACGAGCAGTACTTC. The chain joins TRBV18 to TRBJ2-7, with TRBD2 as a possible D gene (6 bases). The V end lost 3 bases, the J end lost 4 bases, and 31 bases lay between the germline ends. The CDR3 spans 20 residues. CDR1 KGHSH and CDR2 LQKENI come from the germline V gene.

The chain joins TRBV5-1 to TRBJ2-7; D might be TRBD1 (6 bases). V was pared by 3 bases and J by 1 base, with 11 bases between. The V gene's germline CDR1 is SGHRS and CDR2 YFSETQ. CDR3 length equals 14 residues. The CDR3 here is CASSWPDSSYEQYF. The CDR3 bases are TGCGCCAGCAGCTGGCCGGACAGTTCCTACGAGCAGTACTTC.

The gene calls are TRBV5-1 and TRBJ2-3, with D perhaps matching TRBD2 (6 bases). The CDR3 spans 16 residues. V was cut by 0 bases and J by 3 bases, with 14 bases left in between. Germline lookup yields CDR1 SGHRS and CDR2 YFSETQ. CDR3 in amino acids: CASSLVGSGVTDTQYF. Here the CDR3 DNA reads TGCGCCAGCAGCTTGGTCGGGAGTGGTGTGACAGATACGCAGTATTTT.

This clone was seen only a few times. The J gene is TRBJ1-2, the V gene TRBV6-1; 7 bases agree with TRBD1. The CDR3 has 12 amino acids. The germline CDR1 and CDR2 sequences are MNHNS and SASEGT. V was clipped by 7 bases and J by 8 bases; unmatched bases: 7. This CDR3 reads CASTQTGYGYTF. Here the CDR3 DNA reads TGTGCCAGCACCCAGACAGGGTACGGCTACACCTTC.

The rearrangement joins TRBV11-2 to TRBJ1-2; TRBD1 matches at 7 bases. V gave up 5 bases and J gave up 3 bases; unmatched junction bases: 9. Germline CDR1 reads SGHAT; CDR2 reads FQNNGV. The CDR3 length is 15 residues. CDR3 in DNA: TGTGCCAGCAGCGGGTATGAGGGGGCGGACTATGGCTACACCTTC. Its protein is CASSGYEGADYGYTF. Variable domain in full (rest from reference TRBV11-2 and TRBJ1-2): EAGVAQSPRYKIIEKRQSVAFWCNPISGHATLYWYQQILGQGPKLLIQFQNNGVVDDSQLPKDRFSAERLKGVDSTLKIQPAKLEDSAVYLCASSGYEGADYGYTFGSGTRLTVV.

V and J are TRBV6-1 and TRBJ2-2; 7 nucleotides match TRBD1. CDR3 size: 18 residues. Looked up from germline, CDR1 is MNHNS and CDR2 is SASEGT. V lost 4 bases, J lost 0 bases, and 11 bases stayed unmatched. As DNA, the CDR3 is TGTGCCAGCAGTGCAATACCCTCGGACAGGACGAACACCGGGGAGCTGTTTTTT. Encoded protein: CASSAIPSDRTNTGELFF.

The chain couples TRBV6-6 to TRBJ2-6, with a possible D match to TRBD2 (5 bases). V dropped 2 bases and J dropped 3 bases, with 8 bases sitting between them. The CDR3 consists of 15 residues. Germline CDR1 and CDR2: MNHNY and SVGAGI (reference sequence). DNA of the CDR3: TGTGCCAGCAGTTACGAGGGTAGTGGGGCCAACGTCCTGACTTTC. It specifies CASSYEGSGANVLTF.

The chain combines TRBV28 with TRBJ2-1; TRBD1 aligns across 10 bases. This CDR3 is built from 16 residues. V was pared by 5 bases and J by 2 bases, with 6 bases of the junction left unmatched. CDR1 and CDR2 from the germline V gene are MDHEN and SYDVKM. The CDR3 loop reads CASSILTGGPYNEQFF. CDR3 nucleotides: TGTGCCAGCAGTATACTGACAGGGGGCCCCTACAATGAGCAGTTCTTC.

J is TRBJ1-3 and V is TRBV28; 8 positions match TRBD1. J lost 3 bases, V lost 7 bases, and 17 bases had no gene match. The germline V gene has CDR1 MDHEN and CDR2 SYDVKM. The CDR3 contains 18 residues. CDR3 loop: CASKSMGDRRDLGNTIYF. The DNA of the CDR3 is TGTGCCAGCAAATCCATGGGGGACAGGCGTGACCTTGGAAACACCATATATTTT. Full variable domain (outside the CDR3, taken from reference TRBV28 and TRBJ1-3): DVKVTQSSRYLVKRTGEKVFLECVQDMDHENMFWYRQDPGLGLRLIYFSYDVKMKEKGDIPEGYSVSREKKERFSLILESASTNQTSMYLCASKSMGDRRDLGNTIYFGEGSWLTVV.

The chain has TRBV21-1 and TRBJ2-4; the DNA was not used to check the table's D call, TRBD1. TRBV21-1 is given as a pseudogene. The CDR3 is made up of 16 amino acids. This CDR3 reads CASSKAGRAAKNIQYF. CDR3 in DNA: TGTGCCAGCAGCAAAGCCGGCAGGGCGGCCAAAAACATTCAGTACTTC.

The rearrangement links TRBV10-2 to TRBJ2-3, with 11 bases lining up with TRBD2. The CDR3 runs 18 residues. J gave up 4 bases and V 3 bases, and 12 bases lay outside the gene matches. The germline V gene encodes CDR1 WSHSY and CDR2 SAAADI. The CDR3 DNA is TGCGCCAGCAGTGACCGGTTAGCGGGGGGGAGTGATCCAGATACGCAGTATTTT. Protein product: CASSDRLAGGSDPDTQYF.

The CDR3 DNA follows: TGCGCCAGCAGTGATTGGGGGACACGGAGTGAAGCTTTCTTT. Protein: CASSDWGTRSEAFF. This chain links TRBV10-2 with TRBJ1-1, with a possible D match to TRBD1 (6 bases). This CDR3 region has 14 residues. The germline V and J ends were trimmed by 3 bases and 7 bases, with 15 bases remaining between them. Germline CDR1 and CDR2: WSHSY and SAAADI.

This clone is a singleton in its sample. V gene TRBV9 combines with J gene TRBJ2-2; 8 bases fit TRBD2. The trim removed 0 bases at V and 2 bases at J, leaving 3 bases unmatched. This CDR3 spans 16 amino acids. Per germline, CDR1 SGDLS and CDR2 YYNGEE. The CDR3 is CASSVVSGTNTGELFF. The CDR3 DNA follows: TGTGCCAGCAGCGTAGTTAGCGGGACCAACACCGGGGAGCTGTTTTTT. Drawing the rest from reference TRBV9 and TRBJ2-2, the complete variable domain is DSGVTQTPKHLITATGQRVTLRCSPRSGDLSVYWYQQSLDQGLQFLIQYYNGEERAKGNILERFSAQQFPDLHSELNLSSLELGDSALYFCASSVVSGTNTGELFFGEGSRLTVL.

This clone occurred once. V gene TRBV2 combines with J gene TRBJ1-5; 7 bases match TRBD1. J gave up 4 bases and V 3 bases, and 9 bases lay outside the gene matches. The CDR3 contains 16 residues. Germline CDR1 SNHLY, CDR2 FYNNEI. CDR3 in DNA: TGTGCCAGCAGTGAGCAGGGGGTTCAGGGAAATCAGCCCCAGCATTTT. As protein: CASSEQGVQGNQPQHF.

The rearrangement joins TRBV5-1 to TRBJ2-1, with 16 bases aligning to TRBD2. The CDR3 runs to 16 residues. The V gene's germline CDR1 is SGHRS and CDR2 YFSETQ. Trimming cost V 4 bases and J 7 bases; bases outside gene matches: 5. CDR3 region: CASSAGTSGGANEQFF. CDR3 coding DNA: TGCGCCAGCAGCGCCGGGACTAGCGGGGGGGCAAATGAGCAGTTCTTC.

The V and J genes are TRBV14 and TRBJ2-5, with a tentative D call TRBD2 (5 bases). V was cut by 5 bases and J by 5 bases, with 12 bases left in between. The CDR3 loop spans 13 amino acids. The germline V gene encodes CDR1 SGHDN and CDR2 FVKESK. In DNA, the CDR3 is TGTGCCAGCAGCGTGCGAGGGCGGGAGACCCAGTACTTC. It codes for CASSVRGRETQYF.

This clone has only a few counts. CDR3 amino acids: CASSLYRDEYSPLHF. In DNA form, the CDR3 reads TGTGCCAGCAGTTTGTACAGAGACGAATATTCACCCCTCCACTTT. The chain recombines TRBV6-5 with TRBJ1-6; D unresolved. With 4 bases removed from V and 8 bases from J, the gap between germline ends came to 15 bases. Germline-derived CDR1 and CDR2 are MNHEY and SVGAGI. CDR3 length: 15 residues.